Each of the 15 T cell receptor beta chains below was sequenced from the same sample in a study of T cell responses to AZD1222 COVID-19 vaccine (dated by TCRdb to about 2021). The time point tag for this specimen amounts to: sample from adult after SARS-CoV-2 infection, after symptom onset. The library came from the immunoSEQ multiplex PCR assay. TCRdb retrieved this table from immuneACCESS and kept in-frame rearrangements only. Not all clones are present; in checked studies, unresolved V genes account for under half, and no reason is known for the remainder. Here the sample has 140,000 or so clones; about 92% occur a single time. The ten largest clones capture around 12% of the sample. The specimen was peripheral blood, collected after recovery from COVID-19. The origin of the receptors is an adult who had recovered from COVID-19.

This rearrangement joins TRBV15 to TRBJ2-1, with a tentative D call TRBD2 (5 bases). V dropped 0 bases and J dropped 10 bases, with 13 bases sitting between them. CDR1 LNHNV and CDR2 YYDKDF come from the germline V gene (reference sequence). The CDR3 sequence is 14 residues long. DNA for the CDR3: TGTGCCACCAGCAGAGACCTGACTACCGCGGAGCAGTTCTTC. It encodes CATSRDLTTAEQFF.

The V and J genes are TRBV7-2 and TRBJ2-7; D unresolved. The CDR3 length is 13 residues. Germline V gives CDR1 SGHTA, CDR2 FQGNSA. Trimming removed 6 bases at V and 2 bases at J, with 11 bases between. This CDR3 is CASRFGGPYEQYF. The CDR3 DNA reads TGTGCCAGCAGATTTGGTGGGCCCTACGAGCAGTACTTC. Full variable domain (remainder filled in from reference TRBV7-2 and TRBJ2-7): GAGVSQSPSNKVTEKGKDVELRCDPISGHTALYWYRQSLGQGLEFLIYFQGNSAPDKSGLPSDRFSAERTGGSVSTLTIQRTQQEDSAVYLCASRFGGPYEQYFGPGTRLTVT.

This clone has just one count. The chain has TRBV12-3 or TRBV12-4 and TRBJ1-1; unclear D gene. The CDR3 is 12 residues long. With 4 bases removed from V and 0 bases from J, the gap between germline ends came to 3 bases. The DNA for the CDR3 is TGTGCCAGCAGTTCGATGAACACTGAAGCTTTCTTT. Amino acid sequence: CASSSMNTEAFF.

This clone has a single count. The chain uses TRBV6-1 and TRBJ1-6, with a tentative D call TRBD1 (5 bases). V lost 1 base and J lost 5, with 6 bases in between. There are 14 residues in the CDR3. Germline V gene lookup returns CDR1 MNHNS and CDR2 SASEGT. The CDR3 DNA reads as TGTGCCAGCAGTGAAGGGGGGGATAATTCACCCCTCCACTTT. This codes for CASSEGGDNSPLHF.

The V and J genes are TRBV5-1 and TRBJ2-2; 9 nucleotides agree with TRBD2. V lost 4 bases and J lost 1; bases outside the gene matches: 8. The CDR3 sequence is 17 residues long. Germline V lookup: CDR1 SGHRS, CDR2 YFSETQ. CDR3 region: CASSTRLAGLNTGELFF. CDR3 nucleotide sequence: TGCGCCAGCAGCACGCGTCTAGCGGGACTGAACACCGGGGAGCTGTTTTTT.

The chain couples TRBV4-1 to TRBJ2-3; the match to TRBD1 covers 9 bases. The ends lost 5 bases at V and 4 bases at J; junction bases unmatched: 7. In germline, CDR1 is MGHRA, CDR2 YSYEKL. The CDR3 runs to 15 residues. The CDR3 region is CASSSRDRVSDTQYF. In DNA form, the CDR3 reads TGCGCCAGCAGCTCCCGGGACAGGGTGTCAGATACGCAGTATTTT.

The rearrangement joins TRBV3-1 (or the pseudogene TRBV3-2) to TRBJ2-5; either TRBD1 or TRBD2 may fit D (6 bases each). V was cut by 1 base and J by 5 bases, with 14 bases left in between. The CDR3 has 15 residues. Per the germline V gene, CDR1 is LGHDT and CDR2 is YNNKEL (reference sequence). CDR3 residues: CASSQVRLGGETQYF. As DNA, the CDR3 is TGTGCCAGCAGCCAAGTACGACTAGGGGGGGAGACCCAGTACTTC.

The CDR3 here is CASSLSLYYEQYF. CDR3 nucleotides: TGTGCCAGCAGTTTATCCCTATACTACGAGCAGTACTTC. This sequence joins TRBV12-3 or TRBV12-4 and TRBJ2-7, with D hard to call. The V end was cut by 2 bases, the J end by 3 bases, with 8 bases between. This CDR3 has 13 residues.

CDR3 sequence reads: CASGLDYRYTF. Here the CDR3 DNA reads TGTGCCTCGGGACTCGACTACCGCTACACCTTC. V and J are TRBV9 and TRBJ1-2, with D perhaps TRBD1 (5 bases). Trimming shortened V by 10 bases and J by 9 bases, and 16 bases separated the two germline ends. Per the germline V gene, CDR1 is SGDLS and CDR2 is YYNGEE. The CDR3 totals 11 residues.

V gene TRBV28 combines with J gene TRBJ1-2; 7 nucleotides align to TRBD1. Looked up from germline, CDR1 is MDHEN and CDR2 is SYDVKM. CDR3 length: 13 amino acids. V dropped 6 bases and J dropped 2; count of bases not matched to a gene: 3. CDR3 residues: CASRKTGNYGYTF. The CDR3 DNA follows: TGTGCCAGCAGAAAGACAGGGAACTATGGCTACACCTTC.

The chain employs TRBV10-3 and TRBJ1-6, with TRBD1 matching over 9 bases. This CDR3 is built from 14 residues. The V segment lost 6 bases and the J segment 5 bases; nucleotides outside the gene matches: 2. CDR1 is ENHRY and CDR2 is SYGVKD in the germline V gene. CDR3 amino acids: CAIRRTGDNSPLHF. In DNA, the CDR3 is TGTGCCATCAGGAGGACAGGGGATAATTCACCCCTCCACTTT.

The rearrangement joins TRBV29-1 to TRBJ2-3; TRBD1 matches at 11 bases. This CDR3 comprises 15 residues. Germline trimming cut 4 bases from V and 6 bases from J; bases unmatched to any gene: 9. Germline assignment: CDR1 SQVTM and CDR2 ANQGSEA. DNA of the CDR3: TGCAGCGTTGCCTCCCGGACAGGGGGCATGGATACGCAGTATTTT. Translation gives CSVASRTGGMDTQYF.

The chain is built from TRBV6-1 and TRBJ2-7, with 8 bases matching TRBD1. Germline assignment: CDR1 MNHNS and CDR2 SASEGT. This CDR3 region has 15 residues. V lost 3 bases to trimming and J lost 3 bases; unmatched junction nucleotides: 7. CDR3 sequence reads: CASSDSGTGNYEQYF. DNA for the CDR3: TGTGCCAGCAGTGATTCAGGGACAGGCAACTACGAGCAGTACTTC.

J is TRBJ2-5 and V is TRBV5-1, with 14 bases aligning to TRBD2. The V gene's germline CDR1 is SGHRS and CDR2 YFSETQ. Trimming cost V 7 bases and J 5 bases; bases outside gene matches: 13. The CDR3 totals 17 residues. The CDR3 DNA sequence: TGCGCCAGCCCCGGGACTAGCGGGAGAGAGGCAGTGGAGACCCAGTACTTC. Amino acid sequence: CASPGTSGREAVETQYF.

The V gene is TRBV18, the J gene TRBJ1-6; the D is unclear. The V end was cut by 2 bases, the J end by 5 bases, with 4 bases between. This CDR3 spans 13 amino acids. Germline V CDR1 and CDR2: KGHSH, LQKENI. CDR3 coding DNA: TGTGCCAGCTCACCAGGGGATAATTCACCCCTCCACTTT. Its protein is CASSPGDNSPLHF.